This TCR beta chain was sequenced for a study of blood T cell repertoires in COVID-19. Study information: COVID-19 samples from acute and convalescent phases originated in the United States, Italy and Spain.

The ends were cut back, 4 bases at V and 7 bases at J, with 10 bases in the middle. The CDR3 contains 13 residues. The assay was immunoSEQ multiplex PCR, and TCRdb's table has in-frame clones only and misses some. The sample lists around 140,000 clones; more than 85% were seen once. This TCR was recovered from a man aged 55 to 70 with COVID-19, enrolled during active disease. The specimen was peripheral blood. This chain connects TRBV12-3 or TRBV12-4 to TRBJ1-4; possibly TRBD1 for D (5 bases). CDR3 sequence: CASSSWGGEKLFF. The CDR3 nucleotides read TGTGCCAGCAGTTCGTGGGGGGGTGAAAAACTGTTTTTT.